A selection of T cell receptor beta chains follows, all from one sample in a study of blood T cells in healthy people across ages. TCRdb re-analysed the 5' RACE reads in MiXCR, keeping a single row per CDR3 protein. The data show roughly 730,000 distinct CDR3 sequences, 56% seen once. The material sequenced was blood. The source is a man aged 35 to 55 in good health. Both conserved end residues are part of each CDR3. The order of the fields is J gene, CDR3 length, V gene, CDR3 protein.

j_call: TRBJ2-5; cdr3_length: 14; v_call: TRBV24-1; cdr3_aa: CATSDPDRPGAQYF
j_call: .; cdr3_length: 12; v_call: TRBV21-1; cdr3_aa: CASSKPDGEQYF
j_call: TRBJ2-3; cdr3_length: 13; v_call: TRBV6-2/TRBV6-3; cdr3_aa: CASSPTSLDTQYF
j_call: TRBJ2-7; cdr3_length: 19; v_call: TRBV28; cdr3_aa: CASSFVGQGSSQDSYEQYF
j_call: TRBJ2-5; cdr3_length: 16; v_call: TRBV24-1; cdr3_aa: CATSDGTSGNQETQYF
j_call: TRBJ2-3; cdr3_length: 16; v_call: TRBV5-1; cdr3_aa: CASSRDTQGGTDTQYF
j_call: TRBJ2-1; cdr3_length: 15; v_call: TRBV10-3; cdr3_aa: CAISRSGITYNEQFF
j_call: TRBJ2-4; cdr3_length: 13; v_call: TRBV12-3/TRBV12-4; cdr3_aa: CASSNNWAGIQYF
j_call: TRBJ2-1; cdr3_length: 15; v_call: TRBV20-1; cdr3_aa: CSARGTGQRYNEQFF
j_call: TRBJ2-1; cdr3_length: 14; v_call: TRBV20-1; cdr3_aa: CSAPQTRGPDEQFF